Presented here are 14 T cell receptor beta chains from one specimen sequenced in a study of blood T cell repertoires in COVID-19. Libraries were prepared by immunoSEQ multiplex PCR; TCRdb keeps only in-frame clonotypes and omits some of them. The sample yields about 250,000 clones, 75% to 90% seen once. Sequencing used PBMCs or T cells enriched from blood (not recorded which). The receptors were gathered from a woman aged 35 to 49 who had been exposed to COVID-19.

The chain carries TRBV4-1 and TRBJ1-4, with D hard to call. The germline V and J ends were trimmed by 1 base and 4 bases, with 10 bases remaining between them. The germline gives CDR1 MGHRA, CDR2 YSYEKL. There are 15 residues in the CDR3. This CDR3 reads CASSQGTAGNEKLFF. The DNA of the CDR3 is TGCGCCAGCAGCCAAGGCACCGCCGGTAATGAAAAACTGTTTTTT.

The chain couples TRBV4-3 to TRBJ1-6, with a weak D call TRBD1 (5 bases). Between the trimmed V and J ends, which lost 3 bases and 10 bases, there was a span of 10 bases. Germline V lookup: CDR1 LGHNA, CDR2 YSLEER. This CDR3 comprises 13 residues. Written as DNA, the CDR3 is TGCGCCAGCAGCCATAGGGGTGGGTCACCCCTCCACTTT. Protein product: CASSHRGGSPLHF.

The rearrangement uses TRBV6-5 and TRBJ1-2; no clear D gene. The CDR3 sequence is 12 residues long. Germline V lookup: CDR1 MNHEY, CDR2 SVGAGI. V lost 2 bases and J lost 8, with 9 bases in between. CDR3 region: CASSYGGYGYTF. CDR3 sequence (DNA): TGTGCCAGCAGTTACGGCGGGTACGGCTACACCTTC.

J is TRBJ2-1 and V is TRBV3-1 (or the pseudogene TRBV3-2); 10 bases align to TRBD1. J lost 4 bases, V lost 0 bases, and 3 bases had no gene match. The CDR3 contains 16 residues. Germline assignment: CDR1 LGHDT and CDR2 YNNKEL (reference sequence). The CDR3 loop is CASSQDRTGGYNEQFF. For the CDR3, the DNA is TGTGCCAGCAGCCAAGATCGGACAGGGGGTTACAATGAGCAGTTCTTC.

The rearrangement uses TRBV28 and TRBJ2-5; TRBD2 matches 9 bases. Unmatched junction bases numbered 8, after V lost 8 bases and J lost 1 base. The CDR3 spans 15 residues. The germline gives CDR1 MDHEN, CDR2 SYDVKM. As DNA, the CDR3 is TGTGCCAGCGGCGGTAGCGGGGGTCTCCAAGAGACCCAGTACTTC. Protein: CASGGSGGLQETQYF. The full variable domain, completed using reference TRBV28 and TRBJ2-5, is DVKVTQSSRYLVKRTGEKVFLECVQDMDHENMFWYRQDPGLGLRLIYFSYDVKMKEKGDIPEGYSVSREKKERFSLILESASTNQTSMYLCASGGSGGLQETQYFGPGTRLLVL.

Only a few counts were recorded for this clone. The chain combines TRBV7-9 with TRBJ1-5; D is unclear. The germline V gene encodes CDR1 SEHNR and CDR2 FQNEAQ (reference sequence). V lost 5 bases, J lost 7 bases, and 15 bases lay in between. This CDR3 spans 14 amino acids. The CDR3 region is CASSPLEAEQPQHF. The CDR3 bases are TGTGCCAGCAGCCCCCTCGAGGCAGAACAGCCCCAGCATTTT.

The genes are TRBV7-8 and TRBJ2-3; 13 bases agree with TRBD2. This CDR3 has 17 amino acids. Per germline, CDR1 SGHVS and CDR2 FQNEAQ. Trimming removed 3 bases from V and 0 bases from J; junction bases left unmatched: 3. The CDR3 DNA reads TGTGCCAGCAGCTTGGAGGGACTAGCGGGAAGCACAGATACGCAGTATTTT. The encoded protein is CASSLEGLAGSTDTQYF.

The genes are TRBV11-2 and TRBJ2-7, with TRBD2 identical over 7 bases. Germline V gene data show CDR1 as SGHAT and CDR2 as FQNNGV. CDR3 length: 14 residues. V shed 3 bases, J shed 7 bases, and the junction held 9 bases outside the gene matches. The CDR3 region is CASSLGGVPGEQYF. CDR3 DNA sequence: TGTGCCAGCAGCTTGGGAGGGGTCCCGGGTGAGCAGTACTTC.

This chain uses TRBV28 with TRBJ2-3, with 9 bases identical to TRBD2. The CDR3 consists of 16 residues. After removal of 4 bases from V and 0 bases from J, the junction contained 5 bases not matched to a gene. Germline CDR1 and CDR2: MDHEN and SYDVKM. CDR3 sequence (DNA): TGTGCCAGCAGTTCGGTAGCGGGGGTGAGCACAGATACGCAGTATTTT. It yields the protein CASSSVAGVSTDTQYF.

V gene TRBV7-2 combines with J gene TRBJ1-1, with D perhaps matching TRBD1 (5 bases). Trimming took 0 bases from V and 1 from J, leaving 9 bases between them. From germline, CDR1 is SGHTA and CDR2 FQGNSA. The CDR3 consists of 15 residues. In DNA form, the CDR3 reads TGTGCCAGCAGCTTAGCGTGGGGGGGGAACACTGAAGCTTTCTTT. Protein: CASSLAWGGNTEAFF.

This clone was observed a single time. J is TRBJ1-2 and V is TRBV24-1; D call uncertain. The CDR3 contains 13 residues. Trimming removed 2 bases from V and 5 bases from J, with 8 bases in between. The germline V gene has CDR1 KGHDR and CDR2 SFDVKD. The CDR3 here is CATSDSRGYGYTF. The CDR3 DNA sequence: TGTGCCACCAGTGATTCTCGGGGATATGGCTACACCTTC.

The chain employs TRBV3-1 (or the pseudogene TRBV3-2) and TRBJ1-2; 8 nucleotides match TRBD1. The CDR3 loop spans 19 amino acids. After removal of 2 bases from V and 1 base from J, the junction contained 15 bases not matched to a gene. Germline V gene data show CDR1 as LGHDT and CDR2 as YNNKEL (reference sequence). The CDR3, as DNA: TGTGCCAGCAGCCAAAAGAGTACAGGGGGGCCATCACATAACTATGGCTACACCTTC. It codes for CASSQKSTGGPSHNYGYTF.

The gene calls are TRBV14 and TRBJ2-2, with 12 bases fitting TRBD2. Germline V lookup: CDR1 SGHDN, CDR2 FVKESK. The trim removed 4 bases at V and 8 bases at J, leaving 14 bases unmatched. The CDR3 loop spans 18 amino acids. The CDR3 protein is CASSRRASGRVSTGELFF. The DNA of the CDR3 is TGTGCCAGCAGCCGTCGGGCTAGCGGGAGGGTGTCTACGGGGGAGCTGTTTTTT.

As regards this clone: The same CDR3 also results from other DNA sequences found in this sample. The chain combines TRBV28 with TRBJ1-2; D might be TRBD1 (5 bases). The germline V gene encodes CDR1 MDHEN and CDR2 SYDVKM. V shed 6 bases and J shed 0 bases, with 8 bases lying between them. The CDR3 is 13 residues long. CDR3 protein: CASRTTANYGYTF. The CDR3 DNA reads TGTGCCAGCAGAACGACAGCTAACTATGGCTACACCTTC.